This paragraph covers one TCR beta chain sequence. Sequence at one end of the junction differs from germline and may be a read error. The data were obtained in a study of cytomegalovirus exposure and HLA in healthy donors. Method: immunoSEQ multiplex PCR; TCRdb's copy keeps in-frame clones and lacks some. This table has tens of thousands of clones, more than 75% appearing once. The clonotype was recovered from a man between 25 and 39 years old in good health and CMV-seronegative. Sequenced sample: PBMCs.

As DNA, the CDR3 is TGCGCCAGCCACCGGCCCACGGACTATTTC. Translation gives CASHRPTDYF. V and J are TRBV23-1 and TRBJ2-7; D may be TRBD2 (6 bases). TRBV23-1 is marked as an open reading frame, function uncertain. The CDR3 sequence is 10 residues long.